The T cell receptor (beta chain) under discussion was sequenced for a study of Graves' ophthalmopathy and Graves' hyperthyroidism (dated by TCRdb to between 2018 and 2020). Context from the whole study: Peripheral blood was collected at initial diagnosis, prior to any treatment. TCR beta repertoire signatures were used to distinguish Graves' ophthalmopathy from Graves' hyperthyroidism and to predict progression to ophthalmopathy. In total, 135 blood samples were TCR-sequenced: some 43 ophthalmopathy, about 75 hyperthyroidism and some 17 hyperthyroidism-to-ophthalmopathy patients. To explore V-J signatures that distinguish ophthalmopathy from hyperthyroidism, a discovery set of about 99 patients was enrolled, made up of over 40 with ophthalmopathy and under 65 with stable hyperthyroidism. For independent validation, a separate cohort was made up of approximately 19 hyperthyroidism patients plus 17 patients who later progressed from hyperthyroidism to ophthalmopathy. In over 5 hyperthyroidism patients, the T-cell repertoire of thyroid tissue was compared with the T-cell repertoire of blood. Once sampling was done, hyperthyroidism patients were given methimazole at a starting dose of 30 mg daily, while ophthalmopathy patients were given high-dose intravenous methylprednisolone.

For repertoire sequencing, TCR beta CDR3 regions were amplified from RNA transcripts. The first round of RT-PCR was done with HTBI primers and the Qiagen OneStep RT-PCR kit, and was followed by a second round of multiplex PCR, then size selection and purification. Sequencing of the libraries was carried out on an Illumina HiSeq2000 in paired-end mode with 100 bp reads. The study's own analysis went as follows. SOAPnuke was used for read processing, and reads with adapters, uncalled bases, a mean Phred below 15, or no exact constant-primer or identifier match were discarded. COPE v1.2.5 was used to merge the high-quality paired reads. Each unique nucleotide sequence was defined as a clonotype, and clonotypes were aligned to IMGT TRB V, D and J references with MiTCR v1.1. Only V-J combinations with frequency above 0.0001 were analysed, covering around 99% of repertoires. For each V-J combination, a TCR clonal expansion and chaos score was defined as F50 clonal expansion divided by the chaos observed in the TCRdist matrix. Welch's t-statistics and random forest were used to reduce the features to some 13 V-J combinations, which were then used as input to a naive Bayes classifier. The similarity between thyroid and blood repertoires was quantified using the Morisita-Horn index. TCRdb passed the public sequencing reads through fastp at Q25 and MiXCR, retaining productive beta sequences. Rows are combined by CDR3 protein, so each entry shows the most common genes and DNA. These V and J calls derive from TCRdb rather than the authors' analysis. Present in this sample are over 45,000 distinct CDR3 sequences, under 55% of which were seen just once. About 24% of the sample rests with the top ten.

Results and caveats for the whole study, not just this receptor: Most of the expanded thyroid clonotypes with a frequency above 0.001 were also detected in blood, and it was suggested that the thyroid immune response may be reflected by blood repertoires. In validation, the model predicted ophthalmopathy progression with about 70% sensitivity and 72.22% specificity; roughly 12 predicted patients were CT-confirmed with GO in a median of around 6 months. Sample size was not statistically predetermined, and group allocation was not concealed from the investigators. In cross-validation, the 13-signature model distinguished ophthalmopathy from stable hyperthyroidism with 87.88% sensitivity and 81% to 82% specificity, while in the test set the corresponding values were roughly 80% and 75%.

This clonotype was observed at least ten times. There is no known antigen for this receptor. No base quality information exists; no much larger clone differs at one position. Patients with ophthalmopathy had moderately to severely active disease, with a Clinical Activity Score of 3 or more, a NOSPECS grade of 4 or more, and a disease duration of less than 3 months. Anyone with other autoimmune diseases, uncontrolled infections, pregnancy or lactation was excluded from the study. Clinical symptoms, serum thyroxine, TRAb, thyroid ultrasound and orbital computed tomography formed the basis of the diagnosis. Using Ficoll-Paque density gradient centrifugation, PBMCs were isolated from roughly 9.2 ml of fresh peripheral blood. Total RNA was extracted using Trizol reagent, and RNA quality was checked on an Agilent 2100 Bioanalyzer. V is shortened by 10 bases, J by 2 bases, and the region joining them spans 13 bases. Per the germline V gene (reference sequence), MNHEY is the CDR1 and SMNVEV is the CDR2. The CDR3 runs 13 residues from the cysteine to the phenylalanine. CDR3 DNA only is kept here, 39 bases in frame from base 1.

This clonotype originated in an adult man with Graves' ophthalmopathy. Here the chain combines TRBV27 and TRBJ2-3; perhaps TRBD2 is the D gene, with 5 bases matching. Sequencing was performed on peripheral blood. The DNA sequence is TGTGCCATCTATAGCGACTACACAGATACGCAGTATTTT. Translation gives CAIYSDYTDTQYF.